Shown below are 29 T cell receptor beta chains from a single sample sequenced in a study of cytomegalovirus exposure and HLA in healthy donors. The table came from immunoSEQ multiplex PCR; TCRdb's copy has only in-frame clones and leaves some out. The table has about 140,000 clones, just over 85% seen once. The sample was PBMCs. The source is a woman under 30 in good health and CMV-seropositive.

The chain links TRBV2 to TRBJ1-2; perhaps TRBD1 as D (6 bases). Trimming shortened V by 8 bases and J by 4 bases, and 17 bases separated the two germline ends. Germline-derived CDR1 and CDR2 are SNHLY and FYNNEI. The CDR3 consists of 14 residues. The CDR3 here is CASALGQGSYGYTF. CDR3 bases: TGTGCCAGCGCCTTGGGGCAGGGGTCCTATGGCTACACCTTC.

V is TRBV28 and J is TRBJ1-2; the D is unclear. The CDR3 runs 13 residues. Germline V gives CDR1 MDHEN, CDR2 SYDVKM. V lost 6 bases, J lost 8 bases, and 16 bases lay in between. DNA of the CDR3: TGTGCCAGCAGCGTTGGGCCCGGTGGCGGCTACACCTTC. It specifies CASSVGPGGGYTF.

The V call is TRBV9, the J call TRBJ1-3; D possibly corresponds to TRBD1 (5 bases). V dropped 7 bases and J dropped 0 bases, with 8 bases sitting between them. The CDR3 spans 13 residues. Germline V gene data show CDR1 as SGDLS and CDR2 as YYNGEE. Here the CDR3 reads CASGGYSGNTIYF. In DNA form, the CDR3 reads TGTGCCAGCGGGGGGTACTCTGGAAACACCATATATTTT.

This chain connects TRBV30 to TRBJ1-2; no firm D call. V lost 0 bases and J 8 bases, leaving 7 bases between the germline ends. Germline CDR1 and CDR2: GTSNPN and SVGIG (reference sequence). The CDR3 spans 11 residues. CDR3 residues: CAWSVRQGYTF. For the CDR3, the DNA is TGTGCCTGGAGTGTACGTCAGGGCTACACCTTC.

V is TRBV6-1 and J is TRBJ2-1; 8 positions match TRBD2. Germline trimming cut 6 bases from V and 8 bases from J; bases unmatched to any gene: 12. The CDR3 extends over 15 amino acids. CDR1 is MNHNS and CDR2 is SASEGT in the germline V gene. The CDR3 protein is CASRAPGLVWYEQFF. The CDR3 region has the DNA TGTGCCAGCAGAGCTCCGGGACTAGTGTGGTATGAGCAGTTCTTC.

The rearrangement joins TRBV7-6 to TRBJ1-5; maybe TRBD1 (6 bases). This CDR3 is built from 14 residues. From germline, CDR1 is SGHVS and CDR2 FNYEAQ. V was trimmed by 5 bases and J by 7 bases, leaving 15 bases between them. The CDR3 DNA reads TGTGCCAGCAGCCCACGAGGGGGTGGACAGCCCCAGCATTTT. This translates into CASSPRGGGQPQHF.

The chain carries TRBV6-5 and TRBJ2-1, with D uncertain. Germline CDR1 reads MNHEY; CDR2 reads SVGAGI. Trimming cost V 0 bases and J 10 bases, with 10 bases left between them. The CDR3 runs 13 residues. The CDR3 DNA sequence: TGTGCCAGCAGTTACTCGTCCCGAGCAGAGCAGTTCTTC. Protein product: CASSYSSRAEQFF.

DNA of the CDR3: TGCGCCAGCAGTCCCAGGGGGGACTATGGCTACACCTTC. The encoded protein is CASSPRGDYGYTF. V gene TRBV10-2 combines with J gene TRBJ1-2; 7 bases fit TRBD1. The ends lost 5 bases at V and 3 bases at J; junction bases unmatched: 3. CDR3 length: 13 amino acids. CDR1 and CDR2 from the germline V gene are WSHSY and SAAADI.

The rearrangement links TRBV28 to TRBJ2-1, with unresolved D. Trimming removed 6 bases at V and 2 bases at J, with 17 bases between. Germline CDR1 and CDR2: MDHEN and SYDVKM. The CDR3 length is 16 residues. In DNA, the CDR3 is TGTGCCAGCAGCCTCCCGCGACTCATCGCCTACAATGAGCAGTTCTTC. It codes for CASSLPRLIAYNEQFF.

The chain employs TRBV19 and TRBJ2-7; tentative D call: TRBD2 (6 bases). Trimming shortened V by 3 bases and J by 4 bases, and 16 bases separated the two germline ends. CDR3 length: 15 residues. The germline V gene has CDR1 LNHDA and CDR2 SQIVND (reference sequence). The CDR3, as DNA: TGTGCCAGTAGTATTGTGCGGGGATATCTTTACGAGCAGTACTTC. This codes for CASSIVRGYLYEQYF. The full variable domain, in which reference TRBV19 and TRBJ2-7 provide the parts outside the CDR3, is DGGITQSPKYLFRKEGQNVTLSCEQNLNHDAMYWYRQDPGQGLRLIYYSQIVNDFQKGDIAEGYSVSREKKESFPLTVTSAQKNPTAFYLCASSIVRGYLYEQYFGPGTRLTVT.

This chain uses TRBV9 with TRBJ2-7; the match to TRBD1 covers 9 bases. The CDR3 sequence is 15 residues long. V dropped 1 base and J dropped 2; count of bases not matched to a gene: 4. CDR1 and CDR2 from the germline V gene are SGDLS and YYNGEE. The CDR3 nucleotides read TGTGCCAGCAGCGTAAGGGACAGGGAAACCTACGAGCAGTACTTC. It specifies CASSVRDRETYEQYF. Full variable domain (missing parts from reference TRBV9 and TRBJ2-7): DSGVTQTPKHLITATGQRVTLRCSPRSGDLSVYWYQQSLDQGLQFLIQYYNGEERAKGNILERFSAQQFPDLHSELNLSSLELGDSALYFCASSVRDRETYEQYFGPGTRLTVT.

The chain couples TRBV2 to TRBJ1-4, with TRBD1 matching over 9 bases. V dropped 3 bases and J dropped 3; count of bases not matched to a gene: 5. Germline lookup yields CDR1 SNHLY and CDR2 FYNNEI. This CDR3 has 16 residues. CDR3 loop: CASSDPTGGPNEKLFF. CDR3 DNA sequence: TGTGCCAGCAGTGATCCGACAGGGGGACCTAATGAAAAACTGTTTTTT.

J is TRBJ2-7 and V is TRBV13, with D possibly TRBD2 on 6 matching bases. The CDR3 loop spans 15 amino acids. Trimming cost V 2 bases and J 2 bases, with 13 bases left between them. The germline V gene encodes CDR1 PRHDT and CDR2 FYEKMQ (reference sequence). CDR3 sequence reads: CASSLIGGFAYEQYF. The CDR3 DNA is TGTGCCAGCAGCTTAATCGGAGGGTTCGCCTACGAGCAGTACTTC.

The chain uses TRBV5-6 and TRBJ2-2, with no clear D. The germline CDR1 and CDR2 sequences are SGHDT and YYEEEE. The CDR3 has 14 amino acids. V was pared by 1 base and J by 5 bases, with 9 bases between. The CDR3 reads CASSLSPKTGELFF. The CDR3, as DNA: TGTGCCAGCAGCTTGTCACCTAAGACCGGGGAGCTGTTTTTT.

V and J are TRBV25-1 and TRBJ2-3, with D possibly TRBD1 on 6 matching bases. Germline assignment: CDR1 MGHDK and CDR2 SYGVNS. This CDR3 region has 15 residues. With 6 bases removed from V and 0 bases from J, the gap between germline ends came to 13 bases. Written as DNA, the CDR3 is TGTGCCAGCAGCGGCTGGGGGCCCAGCACAGATACGCAGTATTTT. It is translated as CASSGWGPSTDTQYF.

The V call is TRBV28, the J call TRBJ1-1; 8 nucleotides align to TRBD1. The CDR3 covers 12 residues. From germline, CDR1 is MDHEN and CDR2 SYDVKM. J was trimmed by 9 bases and V by 4 bases; bases with no gene match: 4. The CDR3: CASSYIRGQAFF. As DNA, the CDR3 is TGTGCCAGCAGTTACATCAGGGGGCAAGCTTTCTTT.

This clone is a singleton in its sample. The chain carries TRBV4-3 and TRBJ1-4, with D perhaps matching TRBD1 (6 bases). There are 16 residues in the CDR3. Germline V gene sequence: CDR1 LGHNA, CDR2 YSLEER. V lost 3 bases and J lost 8, with 19 bases in between. The CDR3 here is CASSQYWGGAGEKLFF. CDR3 DNA sequence: TGCGCCAGCAGCCAGTACTGGGGGGGCGCGGGGGAAAAACTGTTTTTT.

This clone was counted between two and nine times. The chain uses TRBV10-1 and TRBJ2-7, with 11 bases aligning to TRBD1. Germline assignment: CDR1 WNHNN and CDR2 SYGVQD (reference sequence). The CDR3 sequence is 16 residues long. The junction had 12 bases not matched to a gene; V was cut back by 8 bases and J by 3 bases. CDR3 protein: CASDRRWTGGNYEQYF. As DNA, the CDR3 is TGCGCCAGCGACCGGCGTTGGACAGGGGGCAACTACGAGCAGTACTTC.

This rearrangement joins TRBV28 to TRBJ2-2, with a tentative D call TRBD2 (6 bases). V shed 2 bases and J shed 0 bases, with 7 bases lying between them. The CDR3 is made up of 15 amino acids. The V gene's germline CDR1 is MDHEN and CDR2 SYDVKM. The CDR3 is CASSLPGANTGELFF. The CDR3 region has the DNA TGTGCCAGCAGTTTACCGGGAGCGAACACCGGGGAGCTGTTTTTT. The variable domain in full, completed from reference TRBV28 and TRBJ2-2, reads DVKVTQSSRYLVKRTGEKVFLECVQDMDHENMFWYRQDPGLGLRLIYFSYDVKMKEKGDIPEGYSVSREKKERFSLILESASTNQTSMYLCASSLPGANTGELFFGEGSRLTVL.

This chain links TRBV5-1 with TRBJ2-5; the match to TRBD2 covers 9 bases. CDR3 length: 13 amino acids. The junction had 3 bases not matched to a gene; V was cut back by 4 bases and J by 5 bases. Germline V CDR1 and CDR2: SGHRS, YFSETQ. CDR3 bases: TGCGCCAGCAGCCCTAGCGGGGATGAGACCCAGTACTTC. It is translated as CASSPSGDETQYF.

A single count supports this clone. The V and J genes are TRBV19 and TRBJ1-6, with D possibly TRBD1 on 5 matching bases. Germline V gives CDR1 LNHDA, CDR2 SQIVND (reference sequence). The CDR3 covers 13 residues. V was shortened by 7 bases and J by 12 bases, with 16 bases between the two germline ends. In DNA, the CDR3 is TGTGCCAGTACCCCGGGACTTAGTGGACCCCTCCACTTT. Its protein product is CASTPGLSGPLHF.

The chain links TRBV6-5 to TRBJ1-6; D gene unclear. Germline V gene lookup returns CDR1 MNHEY and CDR2 SVGAGI. This CDR3 spans 15 amino acids. The ends were cut back, 6 bases at V and 8 bases at J, with 17 bases in the middle. The DNA of the CDR3 is TGTGCCAGCAGCCAGGCGCAGGTATTAGATTCACCCCTCCACTTT. Amino acid sequence: CASSQAQVLDSPLHF.

V and J are TRBV6-6 and TRBJ1-2, with 7 positions matching TRBD1. Germline CDR1 and CDR2: MNHNY and SVGAGI (reference sequence). V dropped 5 bases and J dropped 6; count of bases not matched to a gene: 6. The CDR3 consists of 13 residues. In nucleotides, the CDR3 is TGTGCCAGCAGTAGAGACAGGGCGGATGGCTACACCTTC. The encoded protein is CASSRDRADGYTF.

The V call is TRBV5-4, the J call TRBJ1-3, with D perhaps matching TRBD1 (5 bases). The CDR3 loop spans 12 amino acids. From germline, CDR1 is SGHNT and CDR2 YYREEE (reference sequence). Trimming cost V 7 bases and J 5 bases, with 10 bases left between them. The CDR3 DNA sequence: TGTGCCAGCGGGCAGGGCCGAAACACCATATATTTT. Its protein product is CASGQGRNTIYF.

This clone came up once. The chain recombines TRBV5-5 with TRBJ1-1; 11 bases match TRBD1. Germline V gene data show CDR1 as SGHKS and CDR2 as YYEKEE (reference sequence). With V trimmed by 4 bases and J by 3 bases, 11 bases remained unmatched. This CDR3 is 17 amino acids long. The CDR3 DNA is TGTGCCAGCAGCAGAAGGACAGGGGGCGCCGGGGACACTGAAGCTTTCTTT. Translated: CASSRRTGGAGDTEAFF.

This clone was found a few times. The chain carries TRBV7-9 and TRBJ2-7; a weak D match, TRBD1 (6 bases). The CDR3 loop spans 14 amino acids. V was pared by 5 bases and J by 2 bases, with 13 bases between. From germline, CDR1 is SEHNR and CDR2 FQNEAQ (reference sequence). The CDR3 spells CASSPGTYPYEQYF. CDR3 sequence (DNA): TGTGCCAGCAGCCCAGGGACATACCCCTACGAGCAGTACTTC.

This clone appeared once. The CDR3 loop reads CASNKDRNTGELFF. CDR3 in DNA: TGTGCCAGTAACAAAGACAGGAACACCGGGGAGCTGTTTTTT. The gene calls are TRBV19 and TRBJ2-2, with D tentatively TRBD1 (5 bases). With 7 bases removed from V and 1 base from J, the gap between germline ends came to 10 bases. Germline CDR1 is LNHDA and CDR2 is SQIVND (reference sequence). The CDR3 consists of 14 residues. Variable domain in full (rest from reference TRBV19 and TRBJ2-2): DGGITQSPKYLFRKEGQNVTLSCEQNLNHDAMYWYRQDPGQGLRLIYYSQIVNDFQKGDIAEGYSVSREKKESFPLTVTSAQKNPTAFYLCASNKDRNTGELFFGEGSRLTVL.

This rearrangement joins TRBV5-1 to TRBJ1-1, with a weak D call TRBD1 (6 bases). The CDR3 length is 16 residues. V lost 1 base to trimming and J lost 4 bases, with 17 bases between them. The germline CDR1 and CDR2 sequences are SGHRS and YFSETQ. CDR3 region: CASSLLAGVPSTEAFF. DNA of the CDR3: TGCGCCAGCAGCTTGTTGGCAGGGGTGCCATCCACTGAAGCTTTCTTT.

The CDR3 sequence: CASSDRTANYGYTF. The DNA of the CDR3 is TGTGCCAGCAGTGATAGGACAGCTAACTATGGCTACACCTTC. J is TRBJ1-2 and V is TRBV28; D perhaps matches TRBD1 (6 bases). This CDR3 is built from 14 residues. The V and J ends lost 5 bases and 0 bases respectively, with 10 bases between them. Per germline, CDR1 MDHEN and CDR2 SYDVKM.